These 5 T cell receptor beta chains originate from one sample sequenced in a study of OX40 agonist ivuxolimab in advanced cancers. Sequencing used immunoSEQ multiplex PCR; TCRdb keeps in-frame clones, though not all of them. The table lists tens of thousands of clones, 70% to 90% of them singletons. Material: CD4+ or CD8+ T cells sorted from blood, obtained in a trial of the OX40 agonist ivuxolimab. The receptors were sampled from an adult with an advanced solid tumor such as melanoma, head and neck, liver or kidney cancer.

CDR3 bases: TGCGCCAGCAGAATTGAGTCCTCCTACGAGCAGTACTTC. This gives the protein CASRIESSYEQYF. J is TRBJ2-7 and V is TRBV5-1, with D hard to call. The CDR3 extends over 13 amino acids. Germline V lookup: CDR1 SGHRS, CDR2 YFSETQ. Trimming took off 5 bases at V and 0 bases at J, with 9 bases between the two ends.

V and J are TRBV14 and TRBJ2-7; possibly TRBD1 for D (6 bases). Trimming removed 5 bases at V and 2 bases at J, with 10 bases between. Germline CDR1 SGHDN, CDR2 FVKESK. The CDR3 is made up of 13 amino acids. The CDR3 DNA reads as TGTGCCAGCAGCGGGGGACAAACCTACGAGCAGTACTTC. It codes for CASSGGQTYEQYF.

The genes are TRBV30 and TRBJ2-1, with 7 bases matching TRBD2. There are 16 residues in the CDR3. Germline V CDR1 and CDR2: GTSNPN, SVGIG (reference sequence). V trimming: 0 bases; J trimming: 0 bases; junction bases outside the gene matches: 5. CDR3 region: CAWSVRLAGSYNEQFF. The CDR3 DNA reads TGTGCCTGGAGTGTACGATTAGCGGGCTCCTACAATGAGCAGTTCTTC.

The CDR3 is CASSRTATGELFF. The CDR3 nucleotides are TGTGCCAGCAGTCGGACGGCTACCGGGGAGCTGTTTTTT. The chain employs TRBV11-2 and TRBJ2-2, with D uncertain. Trimming left V 6 bases short and J 5 bases short, with 10 bases between. The germline V gene encodes CDR1 SGHAT and CDR2 FQNNGV. The CDR3 consists of 13 residues.

The CDR3 coding sequence is TGTGCCAGCAGTGAATTTAGCCCCAGGGGGGGGTATGGCTACACCTTC. Amino acids: CASSEFSPRGGYGYTF. J is TRBJ1-2 and V is TRBV6-1, with 7 bases identical to TRBD1. Germline CDR1 reads MNHNS; CDR2 reads SASEGT. Germline trimming cut 2 bases from V and 5 bases from J; bases unmatched to any gene: 11. The CDR3 has 16 amino acids.